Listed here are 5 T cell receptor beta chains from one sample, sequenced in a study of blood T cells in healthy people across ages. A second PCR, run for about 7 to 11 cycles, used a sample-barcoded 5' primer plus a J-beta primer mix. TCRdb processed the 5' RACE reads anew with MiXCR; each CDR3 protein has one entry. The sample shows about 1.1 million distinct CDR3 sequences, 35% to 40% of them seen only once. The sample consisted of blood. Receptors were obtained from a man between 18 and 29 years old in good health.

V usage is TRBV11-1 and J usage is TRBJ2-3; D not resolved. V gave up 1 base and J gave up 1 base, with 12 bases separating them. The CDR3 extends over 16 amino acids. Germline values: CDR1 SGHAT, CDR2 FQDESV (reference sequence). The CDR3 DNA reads TGTGCCAGCAGCTTAGGTCCCGGTAGGGGCACAGATACGCAGTATTTT. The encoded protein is CASSLGPGRGTDTQYF. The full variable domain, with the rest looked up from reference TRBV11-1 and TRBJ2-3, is EAEVAQSPRYKITEKSQAVAFWCDPISGHATLYWYRQILGQGPELLVQFQDESVVDDSQLPKDRFSAERLKGVDSTLKIQPAELGDSAMYLCASSLGPGRGTDTQYFGPGTRLTVL.

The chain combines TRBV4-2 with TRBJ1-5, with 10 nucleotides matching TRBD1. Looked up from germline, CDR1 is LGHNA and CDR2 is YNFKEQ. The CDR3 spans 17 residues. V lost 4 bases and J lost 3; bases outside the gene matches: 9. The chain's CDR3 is CASSRSRGQGLNQPQHF. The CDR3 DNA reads TGTGCCAGCAGCCGTTCGAGGGGACAGGGGCTCAATCAGCCCCAGCATTTT.

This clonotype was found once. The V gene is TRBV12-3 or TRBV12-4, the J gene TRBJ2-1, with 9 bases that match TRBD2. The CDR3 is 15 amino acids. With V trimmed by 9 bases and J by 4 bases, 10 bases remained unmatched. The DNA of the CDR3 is TGTGCCAGTCGTGTAGCGGGGGAGCGGTACAATGAGCAGTTCTTC. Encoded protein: CASRVAGERYNEQFF.

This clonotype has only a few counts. CDR3 sequence reads: CASSLGQGSRDEQFF. Here the CDR3 DNA reads TGCGCCAGCAGCTTGGGACAGGGGAGTAGGGATGAGCAGTTCTTC. This rearrangement joins TRBV5-1 to TRBJ2-1; 8 positions match TRBD1. CDR3 length equals 15 residues. With V trimmed by 0 bases and J by 8 bases, 7 bases remained unmatched. Germline CDR1 reads SGHRS; CDR2 reads YFSETQ.

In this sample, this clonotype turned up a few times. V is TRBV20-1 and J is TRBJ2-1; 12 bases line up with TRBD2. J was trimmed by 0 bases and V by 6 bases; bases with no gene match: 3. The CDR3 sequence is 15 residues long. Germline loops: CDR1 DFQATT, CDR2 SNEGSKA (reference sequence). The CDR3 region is CSARTSGASYNEQFF. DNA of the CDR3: TGCAGTGCCAGGACTAGCGGGGCCTCCTACAATGAGCAGTTCTTC.